These 31 T cell receptor beta chains came from one sample sequenced in a study of CD8 T cells in ankylosing spondylitis. One entry per CDR3 protein results from TCRdb running MiXCR on the 5' RACE reads. The sample lists 250,000 to 350,000 distinct CDR3 sequences, less than 25% seen once, with 3.5% in the top ten. Sequencing was performed on blood, either unsorted or a sorted T cell fraction (not recorded which). Source of these receptors: a female donor with ankylosing spondylitis or in good health (not recorded which).

Only a few counts were recorded for this clonotype. V usage is TRBV6-5 and J usage is TRBJ2-1, with 7 bases matching TRBD2. V was clipped by 2 bases and J by 0 bases; unmatched bases: 1. The CDR3 length is 15 residues. The V gene's germline CDR1 is MNHEY and CDR2 SVGAGI. Here the CDR3 reads CASSYRGSSYNEQFF. The CDR3 region has the DNA TGTGCCAGCAGTTACCGCGGGAGCTCCTACAATGAGCAGTTCTTC.

This clonotype was detected a few times. One junction end does not reproduce the germline sequence, and a read error may be involved. CDR3 sequence (DNA): TGTGCCAGCAGTTTTGGGCGGGAGAACGCTGAAGCTTTCTTT. Its protein product is CASSFGRENAEAFF. The chain couples TRBV12-3 or TRBV12-4 to TRBJ1-1; no clear D. The CDR3 covers 14 residues.

This sequence joins TRBV27 and TRBJ2-3; 9 bases map to TRBD2. From germline, CDR1 is MNHEY and CDR2 SMNVEV (reference sequence). With 5 bases clipped from V and 13 bases from J, the junction kept 10 bases outside the gene matches. CDR3 length: 13 residues. The CDR3 protein is CASSTPPGTSKYF. The CDR3 nucleotides are TGTGCCAGCAGTACGCCCCCCGGGACTAGCAAGTATTTT.

This clonotype was observed once. The rearrangement joins TRBV5-1 to TRBJ1-1; 7 bases agree with TRBD1. Trimming took 5 bases from V and 1 from J; bases not matched to a gene: 8. The CDR3 length is 15 residues. Germline V gives CDR1 SGHRS, CDR2 YFSETQ. The CDR3 DNA reads TGCGCCAGCAGGAGGGACAGACTGAAGAACACTGAAGCTTTCTTT. The encoded protein is CASRRDRLKNTEAFF.

The chain employs TRBV2 and TRBJ2-3; possibly TRBD1 or TRBD2 for D (5 bases each). From germline, CDR1 is SNHLY and CDR2 FYNNEI. The germline V and J ends were trimmed by 7 bases and 1 base, with 12 bases remaining between them. CDR3 length: 14 amino acids. The chain's CDR3 is CASKLLGRTDTQYF. CDR3 in DNA: TGTGCCAGCAAACTACTGGGACGCACAGATACGCAGTATTTT.

CDR3 DNA sequence: TGCGCCAGCAGCTTGGACGGGACCGATGGCACTGAAGCTTTCTTT. Its translation: CASSLDGTDGTEAFF. The rearrangement uses TRBV5-1 and TRBJ1-1; tentative D call: TRBD1 (5 bases). V was cut by 0 bases and J by 4 bases, with 13 bases left in between. This CDR3 has 15 amino acids. CDR1 is SGHRS, CDR2 YFSETQ, per germline. The whole variable domain, remainder taken from reference TRBV5-1 and TRBJ1-1, is KAGVTQTPRYLIKTRGQQVTLSCSPISGHRSVSWYQQTPGQGLQFLFEYFSETQRNKGNFPGRFSGRQFSNSRSEMNVSTLELGDSALYLCASSLDGTDGTEAFFGQGTRLTVV.

This rearrangement joins TRBV20-1 to TRBJ1-6; 7 bases align to TRBD1. The trim removed 6 bases at V and 7 bases at J, leaving 6 bases unmatched. The germline gives CDR1 DFQATT, CDR2 SNEGSKA (reference sequence). The CDR3 is 13 residues long. For the CDR3, the DNA is TGCAGTGCCCTCGGACAGGTCAATTCACCCCTCCACTTT. This sequence encodes CSALGQVNSPLHF.

This clonotype was counted many times. The rearrangement uses TRBV29-1 and TRBJ2-5; D call uncertain. This CDR3 is built from 12 residues. CDR1 SQVTM and CDR2 ANQGSEA come from the germline V gene. Trimming shortened V by 4 bases and J by 5 bases, and 11 bases separated the two germline ends. The CDR3 DNA reads TGCAGCGTTGGTAGCCTTGGGGAGACCCAGTACTTC. Its translation is CSVGSLGETQYF.

This clonotype was counted a few times. The chain links TRBV5-1 to TRBJ2-1, with TRBD2 matching 8 bases. The CDR3 length is 16 residues. CDR1 and CDR2 from the germline V gene are SGHRS and YFSETQ. With V trimmed by 2 bases and J by 4 bases, 8 bases remained unmatched. CDR3 protein: CASSLRDLAGYNEQFF. In DNA form, the CDR3 reads TGCGCCAGCAGCTTAAGGGATCTAGCGGGTTACAATGAGCAGTTCTTC.

The sample holds a few counts of this clonotype. The J gene is TRBJ2-1, the V gene TRBV6-1, with D perhaps TRBD1 or TRBD2 (5 bases each). Germline CDR1 reads MNHNS; CDR2 reads SASEGT. This CDR3 spans 14 amino acids. Trimming pared 7 bases from V and 5 bases from J, leaving 15 bases between. The chain's CDR3 is CASTRLPGHNEQFF. CDR3 DNA sequence: TGTGCCAGCACCCGCCTCCCGGGGCACAATGAGCAGTTCTTC.

The chain is built from TRBV11-2 and TRBJ1-2; the match to TRBD1 covers 8 bases. Germline loops: CDR1 SGHAT, CDR2 FQNNGV. V lost 5 bases to trimming and J lost 8 bases; unmatched junction nucleotides: 7. CDR3 length: 13 residues. CDR3 region: CASSHLQGEGYTF. The CDR3 nucleotides are TGTGCCAGCAGCCATTTACAGGGGGAAGGCTACACCTTC.

The chain combines TRBV7-7 with TRBJ2-5; D may match TRBD1 or TRBD2 (6 bases each). The CDR3 loop spans 15 amino acids. CDR1 is SSHAT, CDR2 FNYEAQ, per germline (reference sequence). V was cut by 1 base and J by 2 bases, with 11 bases left in between. The CDR3 region has the DNA TGTGCCAGCAGCTTAGACGGAGGGGGACAAGAGACCCAGTACTTC. Residues: CASSLDGGGQETQYF.

The V gene is TRBV3-1, the J gene TRBJ2-5; D is unclear. The CDR3 is 13 amino acids. The V and J ends lost 3 bases and 2 bases respectively, with 7 bases between them. CDR1 LGHDT and CDR2 YNNKEL come from the germline V gene (reference sequence). The CDR3 DNA follows: TGTGCCAGCAGCCATGGGCGGCAAGAGACCCAGTACTTC. It is translated as CASSHGRQETQYF.

The genes are TRBV18 and TRBJ2-5; the D gene is possibly TRBD1 (5 bases). Trimming cost V 1 base and J 0 bases, with 6 bases left between them. Germline CDR1 reads KGHSH; CDR2 reads LQKENI. This CDR3 is 14 amino acids long. CDR3 DNA: TGTGCCAGCTCACCACAGGGGTACCAAGAGACCCAGTACTTC. It specifies CASSPQGYQETQYF.

A single count supports this clonotype. The chain carries TRBV5-6 and TRBJ2-5; D gene ambiguous. CDR3 length: 14 residues. Looked up from germline, CDR1 is SGHDT and CDR2 is YYEEEE. Trimming stripped 8 bases from V and 7 bases from J, with 21 bases between. CDR3 nucleotides: TGTGCCAGGGGCCCCGTGCATCGTCCTGGGACCCAGTACTTC. This codes for CARGPVHRPGTQYF. The variable domain in full, with the rest retrieved from reference TRBV5-6 and TRBJ2-5, is DAGVTQSPTHLIKTRGQQVTLRCSPKSGHDTVSWYQQALGQGPQFIFQYYEEEERQRGNFPDRFSGHQFPNYSSELNVNALLLGDSALYLCARGPVHRPGTQYFGPGTRLLVL.

The chain has TRBV30 and TRBJ2-1, with 8 bases identical to TRBD2. The J segment lost 8 bases and the V segment lost 5 bases, leaving 8 bases of the junction unmatched. This CDR3 comprises 13 residues. The germline V gene has CDR1 GTSNPN and CDR2 SVGIG (reference sequence). CDR3 nucleotides: TGTGCCTGGTCGGGACTAGTGAGGCATGAGCAGTTCTTC. The encoded protein is CAWSGLVRHEQFF.

In this sample, this clonotype turned up many times. The chain joins TRBV12-3 or TRBV12-4 to TRBJ1-1; unclear D gene. The CDR3 runs 13 residues. V was pared by 3 bases and J by 6 bases, with 11 bases between. CDR3 protein: CASSLARVAEAFF. CDR3 sequence (DNA): TGTGCCAGCAGTTTGGCCCGAGTGGCTGAAGCTTTCTTT.

This rearrangement joins TRBV12-3 or TRBV12-4 to TRBJ2-1; a possible D gene is TRBD2 (6 bases). The CDR3 contains 11 residues. V shed 4 bases and J shed 13 bases, with 11 bases lying between them. The CDR3 nucleotides are TGTGCCAGCAGTTCAAAACTAGCCCAGTTCTTC. Its translation is CASSSKLAQFF.

CDR3 sequence reads: CASSLGGTKSTDTQYF. The CDR3 region has the DNA TGTGCCAGCAGCTTGGGGGGGACTAAAAGCACAGATACGCAGTATTTT. This chain joins TRBV5-8 and TRBJ2-3, with 7 bases matching TRBD2. This CDR3 is 16 amino acids long. V lost 0 bases to trimming and J lost 0 bases; unmatched junction nucleotides: 4. Germline loops: CDR1 SGHTS, CDR2 YDEGEE.

This chain uses TRBV13 with TRBJ2-2; D is ambiguous. The germline CDR1 and CDR2 sequences are PRHDT and FYEKMQ (reference sequence). The length of the CDR3 is 15 residues. Trimming left V 5 bases short and J 3 bases short, with 13 bases between. This CDR3 reads CASSPLGGYTGELFF. In DNA form, the CDR3 reads TGTGCCAGCAGCCCCCTCGGCGGATACACCGGGGAGCTGTTTTTT.

This clonotype was found many times. This chain links TRBV29-1 with TRBJ2-5; 7 bases line up with TRBD1. J was trimmed by 5 bases and V by 0 bases; bases with no gene match: 15. The CDR3 extends over 17 amino acids. Germline CDR1 is SQVTM and CDR2 is ANQGSEA. The CDR3 region has the DNA TGCAGCGTTGAAGATATGCTCTTGACAGGGACATGGGAGACCCAGTACTTC. Translated, it gives CSVEDMLLTGTWETQYF.

This chain uses TRBV7-2 with TRBJ2-1, with 7 bases fitting TRBD2. The CDR3 runs 15 residues. Germline trimming cut 1 base from V and 10 bases from J; bases unmatched to any gene: 10. Germline-derived CDR1 and CDR2 are SGHTA and FQGNSA. CDR3 nucleotide sequence: TGTGCCAGCAGCTTAGGATTACTAGCGCGAGTGGAGCAGTTCTTC. Translation gives CASSLGLLARVEQFF.

The DNA of the CDR3 is TGTGCCAGTAGCCCACAGGGAGGGGTCGGTGGCTATGGCTACACCTTC. This sequence encodes CASSPQGGVGGYGYTF. This chain joins TRBV19 and TRBJ1-2; a weak D match, TRBD1 (6 bases). Trimming took off 6 bases at V and 4 bases at J, with 21 bases between the two ends. This CDR3 comprises 16 residues. CDR1 and CDR2 from the germline V gene are LNHDA and SQIVND (reference sequence).

This clonotype was observed many times. V and J are TRBV29-1 and TRBJ2-5; a weak D match, TRBD1 (5 bases). In germline, CDR1 is SQVTM, CDR2 ANQGSEA. The CDR3 extends over 11 amino acids. The V end was cut by 3 bases, the J end by 5 bases, with 7 bases between. The CDR3 reads CSVDRVETQYF. CDR3 nucleotides: TGCAGCGTTGACAGGGTTGAGACCCAGTACTTC.

The chain is built from TRBV7-2 and TRBJ2-7; unclear D gene. Trimming took off 0 bases at V and 10 bases at J, with 7 bases between the two ends. The V gene's germline CDR1 is SGHTA and CDR2 FQGNSA. CDR3 size: 11 residues. CDR3 in DNA: TGTGCCAGCAGCTTAGCGTCAGGCCAGTACTTC. Translating gives CASSLASGQYF.

This clonotype was detected a few times. The chain links TRBV19 to TRBJ2-1, with D perhaps TRBD2 (5 bases). Germline lookup yields CDR1 LNHDA and CDR2 SQIVND (reference sequence). Trimming removed 0 bases from V and 0 bases from J, with 6 bases in between. CDR3 length equals 15 residues. The CDR3 sequence: CASSIEGSSYNEQFF. The CDR3 coding sequence is TGTGCCAGTAGTATAGAGGGGAGCTCCTACAATGAGCAGTTCTTC.

This clonotype was detected ten times or more. The rearrangement uses TRBV30 and TRBJ2-3; D tentatively reads TRBD1 or TRBD2 (6 bases each). The V and J ends lost 0 bases and 1 base respectively, with 8 bases between them. Per the germline V gene, CDR1 is GTSNPN and CDR2 is SVGIG (reference sequence). The CDR3 totals 14 residues. CDR3 nucleotides: TGTGCCTGGAGTGTAGGGGGGCGCACAGATACGCAGTATTTT. It translates to CAWSVGGRTDTQYF.

The chain is built from TRBV9 and TRBJ1-1; D is perhaps TRBD1 (5 bases). CDR1 is SGDLS, CDR2 YYNGEE, per germline. V lost 2 bases to trimming and J lost 3 bases, with 17 bases between them. The CDR3 loop spans 16 amino acids. The CDR3 here is CASSVGGGALDTEAFF. The CDR3, as DNA: TGTGCCAGCAGCGTTGGAGGTGGGGCTCTGGACACTGAAGCTTTCTTT.

The genes are TRBV11-3 and TRBJ2-1, with a weak D call TRBD2 (6 bases). V gave up 3 bases and J gave up 9 bases, with 9 bases separating them. CDR1 and CDR2 from the germline V gene are SGHNT and YENEEA. This CDR3 has 12 residues. CDR3 sequence: CASSLRGPEQFF. The CDR3 bases are TGTGCCAGCAGCTTGCGGGGCCCTGAGCAGTTCTTC.

This chain joins TRBV29-1 and TRBJ1-1, with 7 bases matching TRBD1. CDR3 length equals 13 residues. Per germline, CDR1 SQVTM and CDR2 ANQGSEA. Unmatched junction bases numbered 4, after V lost 2 bases and J lost 4 bases. The CDR3: CSVEQGEFTEAFF. The CDR3, as DNA: TGCAGCGTTGAACAGGGGGAGTTCACTGAAGCTTTCTTT.

This clonotype counts as medium-sized. The V and J genes are TRBV20-1 and TRBJ2-1; perhaps TRBD2 as D (6 bases). In germline, CDR1 is DFQATT, CDR2 SNEGSKA (reference sequence). CDR3 size: 11 residues. Deletions cut 3 bases from V and 13 bases from J, with 13 bases between. For the CDR3, the DNA is TGCAGTGCTAGTAGGGACTTGGCTCAGTTCTTC. Translating gives CSASRDLAQFF.